The following is a T cell receptor beta chain sequence with its context. No antigen is known for it. It has no much larger one-base neighbor in the sample; base qualities were not kept. The data belong to a study of T cell responses to AZD1222 COVID-19 vaccine (dated by TCRdb to 2020 to 2023). Regarding the study in general: AZD1222 recipients whose second dose came at about 4 weeks and those whose second dose came at about 12 weeks were combined into one group, since spike-specific TCR depth and breadth did not differ between the two schedules. TCR sequencing was performed for 230 to 250 trial participants, of whom about 200 were given two doses of AZD1222 and around 25 were given two doses of MenACWY control vaccine. Enrollment into the trials was organized by age into subgroups of 18-55, 56-69 and 70-plus years, and those subgroups contained around 150, 28 and 57 TCR-sequenced participants, respectively. General findings and caveats noted by the study authors: Because no day 14 peak-response samples were available, the repertoires could be characterized only after the peak T cell response. Most participants were white British and females outnumbered males, and the authors suggested that clonal diversity may have been underestimated. Reportedly, almost half of the unique spike-specific TCRs recognized epitopes lying outside the regions that are mutated in the B.1.351 and B.1.1.7 variants. Conclusions about previously exposed vaccinees are limited, since just a handful of AZD1222 recipients were seropositive for SARS-CoV-2 at baseline. The 56-69-year group was small, and its depth increase did not reach significance, likely because of low power. A significant rise in spike-specific TCR breadth and depth was observed after two AZD1222 doses relative to day 0 and relative to MenACWY recipients. CD4 TCRs associated with the vaccine covered the entire spike protein, and the dominant responses were in regions 160-218 and 743-854.

The CDR3 regions of human TCRbeta chains were analyzed by immunosequencing. Turning to the authors' computational methods: Repertoire TCRs were matched against a reference library of SARS-CoV-2-specific TCRs generated with the MIRA antigen-specificity platform. Breadth was defined as the fraction of unique TCRs that were SARS-CoV-2-associated. Depth was defined as the fraction of total T cells that were SARS-CoV-2-associated. Using the MIRA data, each spike-specific TCR was assigned both to the spike region to which the TCR was reactive and to a CD4 or CD8 class. Log10-transformed breadth and depth values were compared by one-way ANOVA with Sidak's multiple comparisons tests. The table comes from immuneACCESS by way of TCRdb, which keeps in-frame sequences with V and J called. Part of the clones is missing from these tables; in studies checked, under half for an unresolved V gene and the rest for unknown reasons. V, J and clone size reflect that table, while D and trimming were determined from the DNA. The sample table contains about 83,000 clones; only one count was recorded for about 83% of them. Of the sample, 8.7% falls within the top ten clones.

This specimen's time point label, interpreted: baseline before first vaccination. Vaccinee samples came from UK trials COV001 and COV002, including a single-blind randomized controlled phase 2/3 trial of AZD1222 (ChAdOx1 nCoV-19) in healthy adults. Trial participant PBMC samples were collected at day 0 and day 28 after the second dose for TCRbeta chain sequencing. Specimen: peripheral blood, collected on day 0 of AZD1222 vaccination. The TCR sequence derives from an adult in good health.

The CDR3 region reads CASSPATYTDTQYF. The bases are TGTGCCAGCAGTCCCGCCACCTACACAGATACGCAGTATTTT. This chain joins TRBV27 to TRBJ2-3; no D gene is confidently identified. CDR1 and CDR2, looked up from the germline V gene (reference sequence), are MNHEY and SMNVEV. The junction carries 11 bases between V and J, which are trimmed by 5 bases and 2 bases respectively. From the cysteine through the phenylalanine, the CDR3 covers 14 amino acids. The retained sequence is limited to the CDR3, 42 bases, with the frame set at the first base.